These 32 T cell receptor beta chains came from one sample sequenced in a study of OX40 agonist ivuxolimab in advanced cancers. Produced via immunoSEQ multiplex PCR; TCRdb's table is partial and in-frame only. The repertoire holds about 49,000 clones, 88% seen once, with roughly half in the top ten. The sample consisted of CD4+ or CD8+ T cells sorted from blood, taken in a trial of the OX40 agonist ivuxolimab. The receptors shown here come from an adult with an advanced solid tumor such as melanoma, head and neck, liver or kidney cancer.

This chain joins TRBV28 and TRBJ2-5; TRBD2 aligns across 7 bases. The J segment lost 9 bases and the V segment lost 5 bases, leaving 27 bases of the junction unmatched. The germline CDR1 and CDR2 sequences are MDHEN and SYDVKM. CDR3 length equals 19 residues. The CDR3 sequence: CASSPSSSSSGPYSRAQYF. The CDR3 nucleotides read TGTGCCAGCAGTCCTTCATCATCTTCTAGCGGACCATATAGTAGGGCCCAGTACTTC.

This rearrangement joins TRBV7-9 to TRBJ1-3; 10 nucleotides line up with TRBD1. With V trimmed by 7 bases and J by 3 bases, 9 bases remained unmatched. The CDR3 extends over 16 amino acids. Germline CDR1 reads SEHNR; CDR2 reads FQNEAQ (reference sequence). The CDR3 DNA follows: TGTGCCAGCACCACCGGGACAGGGGTTGTTGGAAACACCATATATTTT. It is translated as CASTTGTGVVGNTIYF.

This chain uses TRBV2 with TRBJ1-2, with TRBD1 matching over 9 bases. This CDR3 is 11 amino acids long. CDR1 and CDR2 from the germline V gene are SNHLY and FYNNEI. J was trimmed by 4 bases and V by 9 bases; bases with no gene match: 0. The CDR3 DNA follows: TGTGCCAGGACAGGGGGCTATGGCTACACCTTC. Its protein product is CARTGGYGYTF.

J is TRBJ1-4 and V is TRBV7-6, with 9 bases lining up with TRBD1. Trimming took 7 bases from V and 5 from J; bases not matched to a gene: 5. The CDR3 runs to 14 residues. The V gene's germline CDR1 is SGHVS and CDR2 FNYEAQ. DNA for the CDR3: TGTGCCAGCACCGCGGACAGGGGCAATGAAAAACTGTTTTTT. The encoded protein is CASTADRGNEKLFF.

V is TRBV6-5 and J is TRBJ1-2, with 8 positions matching TRBD1. Germline loops: CDR1 MNHEY, CDR2 SVGAGI. The CDR3 consists of 14 residues. V shed 4 bases, J shed 4 bases, and the junction held 5 bases outside the gene matches. CDR3 region: CASSSGQGVYGYTF. The CDR3 nucleotides are TGTGCCAGCAGTTCCGGACAGGGCGTCTATGGCTACACCTTC.

The chain employs TRBV7-6 and TRBJ2-1, with D maybe TRBD1 (7 bases). CDR3 length: 20 amino acids. V was trimmed by 5 bases and J by 4 bases, leaving 30 bases between them. Looked up from germline, CDR1 is SGHVS and CDR2 is FNYEAQ. The CDR3 DNA follows: TGTGCCAGCAGCCCTCAGGAGGGGACAGCAGGTTTCCGACCTTACAATGAGCAGTTCTTC. The encoded protein is CASSPQEGTAGFRPYNEQFF.

This chain uses TRBV9 with TRBJ1-5; D gene ambiguous. CDR3 length equals 16 residues. Deletions cut 0 bases from V and 4 bases from J, with 14 bases between. Germline assignment: CDR1 SGDLS and CDR2 YYNGEE. CDR3 DNA: TGTGCCAGCAGCGTAGAGCCCCAGCTAGAAAATCAGCCCCAGCATTTT. Amino acid sequence: CASSVEPQLENQPQHF.

Here the CDR3 reads CASSSVTPREQFF. For the CDR3, the DNA is TGTGCCAGCAGCTCTGTCACCCCGAGGGAGCAGTTCTTC. The chain recombines TRBV5-7 with TRBJ2-1; D gene unclear. TRBV5-7 is classed as an ORF, of uncertain function. This CDR3 is built from 13 residues. V shed 3 bases and J shed 10 bases, with 14 bases lying between them.

This clone was counted once. This chain's CDR3 is CASSLISGVIYNEQFF. In nucleotides, the CDR3 is TGTGCCAGCAGCTTGATTTCAGGGGTTATCTACAATGAGCAGTTCTTC. V and J are TRBV5-6 and TRBJ2-1, with D perhaps TRBD1 (6 bases). Trimming shortened V by 1 base and J by 3 bases, and 14 bases separated the two germline ends. Germline CDR1 reads SGHDT; CDR2 reads YYEEEE. The CDR3 spans 16 residues. The entire variable domain, with the rest obtained from reference TRBV5-6 and TRBJ2-1, is as follows: DAGVTQSPTHLIKTRGQQVTLRCSPKSGHDTVSWYQQALGQGPQFIFQYYEEEERQRGNFPDRFSGHQFPNYSSELNVNALLLGDSALYLCASSLISGVIYNEQFFGPGTRLTVL.

The chain combines TRBV19 with TRBJ2-4; D might be TRBD2 (7 bases). Germline V lookup: CDR1 LNHDA, CDR2 SQIVND (reference sequence). Trimming took 5 bases from V and 7 from J, leaving 18 bases between them. This CDR3 spans 15 amino acids. The CDR3 DNA is TGTGCCAGTAGTCCCCTCAGGGGAGGGAGGAACATTCAGTACTTC. This sequence encodes CASSPLRGGRNIQYF.

J is TRBJ2-7 and V is TRBV18, with D uncertain. CDR1 and CDR2 from the germline V gene are KGHSH and LQKENI. Trimming pared 2 bases from V and 2 bases from J, leaving 16 bases between. The CDR3 has 16 amino acids. The CDR3 bases are TGTGCCAGCTCACCAATGGAACCAAAATTGACCTACGAGCAGTACTTC. It translates to CASSPMEPKLTYEQYF.

The J gene is TRBJ1-2, the V gene TRBV7-9; the D is unclear. The CDR3 extends over 13 amino acids. Germline V gives CDR1 SEHNR, CDR2 FQNEAQ (reference sequence). Trimming left V 3 bases short and J 0 bases short, with 5 bases between. The CDR3 spells CASSFLPNYGYTF. DNA of the CDR3: TGTGCCAGCAGCTTTTTGCCTAACTATGGCTACACCTTC.

The gene calls are TRBV9 and TRBJ1-3; 8 bases are shared with TRBD1. The CDR3 runs 16 residues. The V gene end was trimmed by 7 bases and the J gene end by 1 base; junction bases not matched to a gene: 10. The germline V gene has CDR1 SGDLS and CDR2 YYNGEE. This CDR3 reads CASGAGGEGSGNTIYF. In DNA form, the CDR3 reads TGTGCCAGCGGAGCAGGGGGCGAGGGGTCTGGAAACACCATATATTTT.

This clone has only a few counts. This chain links TRBV7-9 with TRBJ1-1; possible D gene TRBD1, 6 bases. Germline V gene data show CDR1 as SEHNR and CDR2 as FQNEAQ (reference sequence). CDR3 length: 16 residues. V was clipped by 5 bases and J by 2 bases, with 18 bases between them. The CDR3 bases are TGTGCCAGCAGCGAGGGGGTCCAGGGGCCAAACACTGAAGCTTTCTTT. Translating gives CASSEGVQGPNTEAFF.

This clone was counted a few times. J is TRBJ1-2 and V is TRBV10-1, with D perhaps matching TRBD1 (5 bases). V lost 0 bases to trimming and J lost 4 bases, with 9 bases between them. Germline-derived CDR1 and CDR2 are WNHNN and SYGVQD (reference sequence). The CDR3 extends over 14 amino acids. The CDR3, as DNA: TGCGCCAGCAGTGAGTCGAGGGGTGGCTATGGCTACACCTTC. It codes for CASSESRGGYGYTF.

Only one count was recorded for this clone. The chain joins TRBV11-2 to TRBJ2-5; possible D gene TRBD2, 6 bases. Deletions cut 5 bases from V and 5 bases from J, with 21 bases between. This CDR3 comprises 16 residues. Germline CDR1 reads SGHAT; CDR2 reads FQNNGV. The CDR3 nucleotides read TGTGCCAGCAGCCTCGAAGGTGGGGGGAATCGGGAGACCCAGTACTTC. Amino acid sequence: CASSLEGGGNRETQYF.

The genes are TRBV6-5 and TRBJ1-1; D is uncertain. V was pared by 7 bases and J by 6 bases, with 18 bases between. Germline loops: CDR1 MNHEY, CDR2 SVGAGI. CDR3 length: 14 residues. The CDR3 DNA is TGTGCCAGCACGGCTGGCAGACCCCCCGCTGAAGCTTTCTTT. It is translated as CASTAGRPPAEAFF.

The chain joins TRBV4-1 to TRBJ2-3, with 8 bases identical to TRBD2. The CDR3 contains 18 residues. Germline V lookup: CDR1 MGHRA, CDR2 YSYEKL. After removal of 2 bases from V and 8 bases from J, the junction contained 18 bases not matched to a gene. CDR3 nucleotides: TGCGCCAGCAGCCAACTCCCGGGGGGGCCGATACTCTTGGGTACGCAGTATTTT. Amino acids: CASSQLPGGPILLGTQYF.

This clone was counted only a few times. No DNA is shown, since the ends of the CDR3 on it are uncertain; the CDR3 is the one TCRdb lists. The rearrangement uses TRBV10-1 and TRBJ1-2. Germline lookup yields CDR1 WNHNN and CDR2 SYGVQD (reference sequence). The length of the CDR3 is 11 amino acids, counting both ends. This CDR3 reads CARPYVCGYTF.

This clone has only a few counts. The gene calls are TRBV5-6 and TRBJ1-2; perhaps TRBD1 as D (6 bases). This CDR3 contains 12 residues. Germline lookup yields CDR1 SGHDT and CDR2 YYEEEE. V was clipped by 1 base and J by 8 bases, with 9 bases between them. The CDR3 sequence: CASSLTGLGYTF. The CDR3 coding sequence is TGTGCCAGCAGCTTGACAGGGCTAGGCTACACCTTC.

The chain links TRBV5-4 to TRBJ2-6; 8 bases fit TRBD2. CDR1 and CDR2 from the germline V gene are SGHNT and YYREEE (reference sequence). Trimming removed 6 bases from V and 4 bases from J; junction bases left unmatched: 9. The CDR3 loop spans 16 amino acids. The CDR3 region is CASTLAGGAGANVLTF. CDR3 sequence (DNA): TGTGCCAGCACCCTGGCCGGGGGGGCCGGGGCCAACGTCCTGACTTTC.

The chain is built from TRBV4-2 and TRBJ2-6; TRBD2 matches 7 bases. Germline V gives CDR1 LGHNA, CDR2 YNFKEQ. V dropped 4 bases and J dropped 0; count of bases not matched to a gene: 15. The CDR3 is 20 residues long. The CDR3 DNA follows: TGTGCCAGCAGCCCAGCACCCACCGGGGGGACTGGCTCTGGGGCCAACGTCCTGACTTTC. This sequence encodes CASSPAPTGGTGSGANVLTF.

CDR3 nucleotide sequence: TGCGCCAGCAAGACGGTTACTAGCACAGATACGCAGTATTTT. It encodes CASKTVTSTDTQYF. The genes are TRBV5-1 and TRBJ2-3, with no clear D. Trimming took 6 bases from V and 0 from J, leaving 11 bases between them. The CDR3 length is 14 residues. Germline-derived CDR1 and CDR2 are SGHRS and YFSETQ.

This clone was recorded a few times. The chain joins TRBV15 to TRBJ2-5; either TRBD1 or TRBD2 may supply D (5 bases each). With 0 bases removed from V and 1 base from J, the gap between germline ends came to 6 bases. The CDR3 contains 14 residues. Germline lookup yields CDR1 LNHNV and CDR2 YYDKDF (reference sequence). This chain's CDR3 is CATSRDGAQETQYF. The CDR3 nucleotides read TGTGCCACCAGCAGAGACGGGGCCCAAGAGACCCAGTACTTC.

The chain couples TRBV4-1 to TRBJ2-3; tentative D call: TRBD2 (6 bases). Trimming took off 4 bases at V and 4 bases at J, with 9 bases between the two ends. The CDR3 covers 13 residues. The germline CDR1 and CDR2 sequences are MGHRA and YSYEKL. DNA for the CDR3: TGCGCCAGCAGCCGGACTATCGCAGATACGCAGTATTTT. It is translated as CASSRTIADTQYF.

CDR3 residues: CASRDTNQETQYF. CDR3 coding DNA: TGTGCCAGCAGGGACACAAACCAAGAGACCCAGTACTTC. The V and J genes are TRBV6-5 and TRBJ2-5; D may be TRBD1 (5 bases). Trimming cost V 6 bases and J 0 bases, with 8 bases left between them. The CDR3 has 13 residues. The germline V gene encodes CDR1 MNHEY and CDR2 SVGAGI.

CDR3 protein: CASSPQRDGNYGYTF. For the CDR3, the DNA is TGTGCCAGCTCACCCCAGAGGGACGGAAACTATGGCTACACCTTC. The chain combines TRBV18 with TRBJ1-2; tentatively, D is TRBD1 (5 bases). The CDR3 extends over 15 amino acids. V was clipped by 3 bases and J by 2 bases, with 13 bases between them. Germline V gene data show CDR1 as KGHSH and CDR2 as LQKENI.

This clone is medium-sized within its sample. The chain is built from TRBV27 and TRBJ1-2; possibly TRBD1 for D (6 bases). V gave up 7 bases and J gave up 5 bases, with 8 bases separating them. The length of the CDR3 is 11 residues. Germline CDR1 is MNHEY and CDR2 is SMNVEV (reference sequence). DNA for the CDR3: TGTGCCAGCAACAGGGAGTATGGCTACACCTTC. This gives the protein CASNREYGYTF.

V and J are TRBV27 and TRBJ1-6; D ambiguous. This CDR3 is built from 14 residues. V lost 5 bases to trimming and J lost 13 bases, with 18 bases between them. Germline-derived CDR1 and CDR2 are MNHEY and SMNVEV (reference sequence). For the CDR3, the DNA is TGTGCCAGCAGTCCCAATTCGGTGGGTGGTCCCCTCCACTTT. It yields the protein CASSPNSVGGPLHF.

This clone was counted a single time. V and J are TRBV9 and TRBJ1-4, with D uncertain. Looked up from germline, CDR1 is SGDLS and CDR2 is YYNGEE. This CDR3 region has 14 residues. V lost 7 bases and J 3 bases, leaving 13 bases between the germline ends. The CDR3 nucleotides read TGTGCCAGCGGTTCCTCGGCAGCTAATGAAAAACTGTTTTTT. Translation: CASGSSAANEKLFF. Full variable domain (rest looked up from reference TRBV9 and TRBJ1-4): DSGVTQTPKHLITATGQRVTLRCSPRSGDLSVYWYQQSLDQGLQFLIQYYNGEERAKGNILERFSAQQFPDLHSELNLSSLELGDSALYFCASGSSAANEKLFFGSGTQLSVL.

In DNA form, the CDR3 reads TGTGCCAGCTCCGCAGTGGTGGGAGTTAACACCGGGGAGCTGTTTTTT. Translating gives CASSAVVGVNTGELFF. The V and J genes are TRBV18 and TRBJ2-2, with D tentatively TRBD2 (5 bases). Germline loops: CDR1 KGHSH, CDR2 LQKENI. The CDR3 covers 16 residues. V lost 6 bases to trimming and J lost 2 bases, with 16 bases between them.

This chain connects TRBV7-9 to TRBJ2-5; perhaps TRBD2 as D (7 bases). Germline CDR1 reads SEHNR; CDR2 reads FQNEAQ (reference sequence). The CDR3 has 14 amino acids. Trimming shortened V by 5 bases and J by 5 bases, and 15 bases separated the two germline ends. The CDR3 spells CASSLGGDRETQYF. The CDR3 nucleotides read TGTGCCAGCAGCCTAGGGGGGGATCGGGAGACCCAGTACTTC.